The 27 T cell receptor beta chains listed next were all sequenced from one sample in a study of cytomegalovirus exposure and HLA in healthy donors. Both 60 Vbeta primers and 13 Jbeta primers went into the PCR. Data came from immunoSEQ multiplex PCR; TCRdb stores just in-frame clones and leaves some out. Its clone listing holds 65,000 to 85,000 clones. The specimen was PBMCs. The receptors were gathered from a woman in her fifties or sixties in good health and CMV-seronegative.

CDR3 nucleotides: TGCGCCAGCAGCTTGGGGGCAGGGGCCTACAATGAGCAGTTCTTC. It codes for CASSLGAGAYNEQFF. The rearrangement links TRBV5-1 to TRBJ2-1; perhaps TRBD1 as D (6 bases). The CDR3 has 15 residues. From germline, CDR1 is SGHRS and CDR2 YFSETQ. With 0 bases removed from V and 2 bases from J, the gap between germline ends came to 9 bases.

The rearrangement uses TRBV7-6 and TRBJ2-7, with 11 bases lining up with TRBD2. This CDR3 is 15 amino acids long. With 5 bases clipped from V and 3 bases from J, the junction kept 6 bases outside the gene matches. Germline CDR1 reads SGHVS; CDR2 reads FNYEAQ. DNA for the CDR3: TGTGCCAGCAGCCCGGAGACTAGCGGGAACTACGAGCAGTACTTC. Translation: CASSPETSGNYEQYF.

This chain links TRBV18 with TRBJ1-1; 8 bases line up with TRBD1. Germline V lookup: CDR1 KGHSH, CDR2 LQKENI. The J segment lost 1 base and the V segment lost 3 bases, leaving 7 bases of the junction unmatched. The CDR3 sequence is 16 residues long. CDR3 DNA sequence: TGTGCCAGCTCACCGCAGGGGGCGGATGGGAACACTGAAGCTTTCTTT. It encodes CASSPQGADGNTEAFF.

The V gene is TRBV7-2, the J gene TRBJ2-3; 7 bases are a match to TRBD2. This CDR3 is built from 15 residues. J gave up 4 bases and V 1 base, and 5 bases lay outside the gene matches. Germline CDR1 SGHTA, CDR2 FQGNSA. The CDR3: CASSLDGGVSDTQYF. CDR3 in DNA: TGTGCCAGCAGCTTAGATGGGGGGGTCTCAGATACGCAGTATTTT.

DNA of the CDR3: TGTGCCAGCAGCGAGCGGACTAGCCCTGGTGCCGAGCAGTACTTC. It yields the protein CASSERTSPGAEQYF. The chain combines TRBV5-4 with TRBJ2-7; 8 positions agree with TRBD2. This CDR3 has 15 residues. Germline V gives CDR1 SGHNT, CDR2 YYREEE (reference sequence). J gave up 6 bases and V 4 bases, and 12 bases lay outside the gene matches.

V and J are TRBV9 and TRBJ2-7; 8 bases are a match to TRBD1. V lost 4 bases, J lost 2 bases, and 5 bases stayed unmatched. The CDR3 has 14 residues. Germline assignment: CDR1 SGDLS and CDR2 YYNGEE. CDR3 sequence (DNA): TGTGCCAGCAGCACCGGACAGGGCGCCTACGAGCAGTACTTC. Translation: CASSTGQGAYEQYF.

In nucleotides, the CDR3 is TGTGCCAGCGGGAGGGCCCGGGAAGAGACCCAGTACTTC. This encodes CASGRAREETQYF. This chain connects TRBV28 to TRBJ2-5, with 7 positions matching TRBD2. CDR3 length equals 13 residues. CDR1 MDHEN and CDR2 SYDVKM come from the germline V gene. V lost 8 bases and J lost 3; bases outside the gene matches: 6.

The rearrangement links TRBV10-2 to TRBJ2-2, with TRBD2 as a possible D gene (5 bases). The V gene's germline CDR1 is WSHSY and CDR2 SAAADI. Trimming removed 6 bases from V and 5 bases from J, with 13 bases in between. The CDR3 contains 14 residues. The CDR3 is CASSRSERTGELFF. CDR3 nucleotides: TGCGCCAGCAGCCGATCTGAGCGGACCGGGGAGCTGTTTTTT.

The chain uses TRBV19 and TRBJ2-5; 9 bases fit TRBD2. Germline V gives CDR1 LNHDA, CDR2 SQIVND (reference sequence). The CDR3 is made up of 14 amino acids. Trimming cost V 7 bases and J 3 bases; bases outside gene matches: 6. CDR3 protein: CASNGASGEETQYF. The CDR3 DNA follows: TGTGCCAGTAACGGGGCTAGCGGGGAAGAGACCCAGTACTTC. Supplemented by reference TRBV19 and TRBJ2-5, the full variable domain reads DGGITQSPKYLFRKEGQNVTLSCEQNLNHDAMYWYRQDPGQGLRLIYYSQIVNDFQKGDIAEGYSVSREKKESFPLTVTSAQKNPTAFYLCASNGASGEETQYFGPGTRLLVL.

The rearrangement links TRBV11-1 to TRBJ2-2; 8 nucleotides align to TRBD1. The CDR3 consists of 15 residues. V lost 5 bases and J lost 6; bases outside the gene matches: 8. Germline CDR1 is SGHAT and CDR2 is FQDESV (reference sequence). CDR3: CASSTRTGWSGELFF. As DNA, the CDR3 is TGTGCCAGCAGCACCAGGACAGGGTGGTCCGGGGAGCTGTTTTTT.

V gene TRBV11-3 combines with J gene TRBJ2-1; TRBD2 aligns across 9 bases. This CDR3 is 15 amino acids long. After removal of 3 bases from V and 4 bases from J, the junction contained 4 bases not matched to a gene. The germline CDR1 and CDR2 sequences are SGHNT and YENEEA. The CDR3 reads CASSFRAGGYNEQFF. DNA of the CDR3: TGTGCCAGCAGCTTTAGAGCGGGGGGTTACAATGAGCAGTTCTTC.

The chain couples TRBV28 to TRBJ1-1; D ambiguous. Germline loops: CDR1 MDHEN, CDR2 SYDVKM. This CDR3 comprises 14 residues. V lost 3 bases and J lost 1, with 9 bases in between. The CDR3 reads CASSLWQSNTEAFF. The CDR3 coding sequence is TGTGCCAGCAGTTTGTGGCAATCGAACACTGAAGCTTTCTTT.

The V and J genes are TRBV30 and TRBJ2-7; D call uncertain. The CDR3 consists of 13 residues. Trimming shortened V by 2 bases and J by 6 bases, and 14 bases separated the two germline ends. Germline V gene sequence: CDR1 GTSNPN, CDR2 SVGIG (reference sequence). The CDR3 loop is CAWSRGGAREQYF. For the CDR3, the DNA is TGTGCCTGGAGTCGTGGCGGAGCCCGCGAGCAGTACTTC.

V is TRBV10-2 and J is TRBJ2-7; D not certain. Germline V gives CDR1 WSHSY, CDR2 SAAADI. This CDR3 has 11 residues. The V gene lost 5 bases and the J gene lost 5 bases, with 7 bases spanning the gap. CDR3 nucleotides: TGCGCCAGCAGTATATCTAACGAGCAGTACTTC. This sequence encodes CASSISNEQYF.

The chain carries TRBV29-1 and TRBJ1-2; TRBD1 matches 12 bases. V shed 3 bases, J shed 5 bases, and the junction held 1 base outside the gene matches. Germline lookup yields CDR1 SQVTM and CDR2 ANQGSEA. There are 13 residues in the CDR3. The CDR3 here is CSVEGQGAYGYTF. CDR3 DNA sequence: TGCAGCGTTGAGGGACAGGGGGCATATGGCTACACCTTC. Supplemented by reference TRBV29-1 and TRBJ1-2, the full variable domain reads SAVISQKPSRDICQRGTSLTIQCQVDSQVTMMFWYRQQPGQSLTLIATANQGSEATYESGFVIDKFPISRPNLTFSTLTVSNMSPEDSSIYLCSVEGQGAYGYTFGSGTRLTVV.

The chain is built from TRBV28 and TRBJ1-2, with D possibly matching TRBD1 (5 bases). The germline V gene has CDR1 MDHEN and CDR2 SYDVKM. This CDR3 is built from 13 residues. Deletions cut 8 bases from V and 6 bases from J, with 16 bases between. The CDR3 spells CASVGESGHGYTF. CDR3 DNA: TGTGCCAGCGTAGGCGAATCAGGGCATGGCTACACCTTC.

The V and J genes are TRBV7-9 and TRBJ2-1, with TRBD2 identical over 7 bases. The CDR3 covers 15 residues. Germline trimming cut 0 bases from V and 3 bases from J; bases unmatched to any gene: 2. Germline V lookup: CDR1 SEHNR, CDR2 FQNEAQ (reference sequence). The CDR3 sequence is CASSLASSGYNEQFF. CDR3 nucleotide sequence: TGTGCCAGCAGCTTAGCGTCTAGCGGCTACAATGAGCAGTTCTTC. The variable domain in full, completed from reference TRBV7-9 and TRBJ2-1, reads DTGVSQNPRHKITKRGQNVTFRCDPISEHNRLYWYRQTLGQGPEFLTYFQNEAQLEKSRLLSDRFSAERPKGSFSTLEIQRTEQGDSAMYLCASSLASSGYNEQFFGPGTRLTVL.

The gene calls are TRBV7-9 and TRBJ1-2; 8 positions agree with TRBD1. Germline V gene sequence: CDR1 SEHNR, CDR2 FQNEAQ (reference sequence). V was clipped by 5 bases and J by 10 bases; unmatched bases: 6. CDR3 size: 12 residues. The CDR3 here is CASSIGTGPYTF. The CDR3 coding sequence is TGTGCCAGCAGCATAGGGACAGGACCCTACACCTTC.

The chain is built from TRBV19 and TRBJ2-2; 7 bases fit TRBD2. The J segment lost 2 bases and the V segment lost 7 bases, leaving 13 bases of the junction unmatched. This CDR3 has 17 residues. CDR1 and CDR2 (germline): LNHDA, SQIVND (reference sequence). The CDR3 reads CASIRVAGTINTGELFF. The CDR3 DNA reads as TGTGCCAGTATCCGGGTGGCAGGGACTATAAACACCGGGGAGCTGTTTTTT. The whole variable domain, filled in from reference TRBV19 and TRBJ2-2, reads DGGITQSPKYLFRKEGQNVTLSCEQNLNHDAMYWYRQDPGQGLRLIYYSQIVNDFQKGDIAEGYSVSREKKESFPLTVTSAQKNPTAFYLCASIRVAGTINTGELFFGEGSRLTVL.

The CDR3 here is CASSESPNSYEQYF. CDR3 in DNA: TGTGCCAGCAGTGAAAGCCCGAACTCCTACGAGCAGTACTTC. The chain employs TRBV2 and TRBJ2-7; D not certain. This CDR3 is 14 amino acids long. The V end was cut by 2 bases, the J end by 0 bases, with 8 bases between. Germline CDR1 is SNHLY and CDR2 is FYNNEI.

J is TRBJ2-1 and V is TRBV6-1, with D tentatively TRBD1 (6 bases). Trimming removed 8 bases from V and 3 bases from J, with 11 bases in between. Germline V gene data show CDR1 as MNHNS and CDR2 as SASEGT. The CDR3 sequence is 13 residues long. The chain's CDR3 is CASEDRNYNEQFF. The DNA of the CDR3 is TGTGCCAGCGAGGACAGAAACTACAATGAGCAGTTCTTC.

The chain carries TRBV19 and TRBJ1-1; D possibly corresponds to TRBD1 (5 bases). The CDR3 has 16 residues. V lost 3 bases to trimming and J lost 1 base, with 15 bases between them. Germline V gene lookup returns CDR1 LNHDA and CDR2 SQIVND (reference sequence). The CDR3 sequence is CASSMGQGRGNTEAFF. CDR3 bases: TGTGCCAGTAGTATGGGGCAGGGTCGAGGGAACACTGAAGCTTTCTTT.

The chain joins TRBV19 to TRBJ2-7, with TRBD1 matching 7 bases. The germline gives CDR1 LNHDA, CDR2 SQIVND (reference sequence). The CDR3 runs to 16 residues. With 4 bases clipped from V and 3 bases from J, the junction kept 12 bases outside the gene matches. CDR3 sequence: CASSRDGGPGGYEQYF. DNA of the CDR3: TGTGCCAGTAGTAGAGATGGTGGGCCAGGGGGCTACGAGCAGTACTTC.

The CDR3 reads CASSLGQGHLNEQFF. DNA for the CDR3: TGTGCCAGCAGTTTAGGCCAGGGACATCTCAATGAGCAGTTCTTC. The rearrangement links TRBV28 to TRBJ2-1; D possibly corresponds to TRBD1 (6 bases). The CDR3 covers 15 residues. Germline CDR1 is MDHEN and CDR2 is SYDVKM. The V gene lost 2 bases and the J gene lost 6 bases, with 14 bases spanning the gap.

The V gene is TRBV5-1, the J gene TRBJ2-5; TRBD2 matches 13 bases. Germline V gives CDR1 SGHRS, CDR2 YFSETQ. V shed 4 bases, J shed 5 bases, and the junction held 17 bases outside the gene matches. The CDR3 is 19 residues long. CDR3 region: CASSIRLAGGSRRSETQYF. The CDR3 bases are TGCGCCAGCAGCATTCGACTAGCGGGAGGATCGCGACGATCGGAGACCCAGTACTTC.

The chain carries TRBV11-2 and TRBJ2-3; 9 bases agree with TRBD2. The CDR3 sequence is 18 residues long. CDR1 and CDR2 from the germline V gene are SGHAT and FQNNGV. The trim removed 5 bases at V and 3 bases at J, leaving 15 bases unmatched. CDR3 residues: CASSPGVAGAMVTDTQYF. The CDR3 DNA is TGTGCCAGCAGCCCTGGGGTAGCGGGAGCGATGGTGACAGATACGCAGTATTTT.

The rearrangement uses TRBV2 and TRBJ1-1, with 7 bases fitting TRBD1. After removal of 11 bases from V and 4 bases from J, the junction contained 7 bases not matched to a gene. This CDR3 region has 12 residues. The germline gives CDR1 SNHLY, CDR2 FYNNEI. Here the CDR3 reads CAGRTGGTEAFF. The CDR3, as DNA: TGTGCCGGGAGGACAGGCGGCACTGAAGCTTTCTTT. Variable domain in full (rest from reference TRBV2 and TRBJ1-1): EPEVTQTPSHQVTQMGQEVILRCVPISNHLYFYWYRQILGQKVEFLVSFYNNEISEKSEIFDDQFSVERPDGSNFTLKIRSTKLEDSAMYFCAGRTGGTEAFFGQGTRLTVV.